The clone carrying this T cell receptor beta chain was seen only a few times. TCRdb used MiXCR to reprocess the 5' RACE reads, holding one entry per CDR3 protein. This sample has about 94,000 distinct CDR3 sequences, with roughly 19% found just once. CDR1 and CDR2 (germline): KGHSH, LQKENI. V lost 3 bases, J lost 2 bases, and 5 bases lay in between. This CDR3 contains 13 residues. This sample is part of a study of spatial heterogeneity in lung cancer. Regarding time point: blood at routine non-recurrence follow-up after resection. This TCR came from a male donor with early-stage non-small cell lung cancer. V gene TRBV18 combines with J gene TRBJ1-3; unclear D gene. This specimen was PBMCs, taken at follow-up. The CDR3 DNA is TGTGCCAGCTCACCCTTCGCTGGAAACACCATATATTTT. This sequence encodes CASSPFAGNTIYF.